The 27 T cell receptor beta chains below were found in one sample sequenced in a study of blood T cell repertoires in COVID-19. Here immunoSEQ multiplex PCR was the method, and the copy in TCRdb shows in-frame clones only, minus some. Of more than 300,000 clones detected, around 87% appear once; the ten largest clones hold around 6%. Sequenced input: peripheral blood. The origin of the receptors is a woman aged 50 to 60 with COVID-19, enrolled during active disease.

The chain joins TRBV7-2 to TRBJ2-7, with 11 bases fitting TRBD1. The CDR3 runs 15 residues. V trimming: 5 bases; J trimming: 2 bases; junction bases outside the gene matches: 5. Germline CDR1 SGHTA, CDR2 FQGNSA. The CDR3 bases are TGTGCCAGCAGCCTAGGACAGGGGGCGACCTACGAGCAGTACTTC. Protein sequence: CASSLGQGATYEQYF.

In this sample, this clone turned up a few times. The chain links TRBV11-2 to TRBJ1-3, with D perhaps TRBD1 (6 bases). This CDR3 has 15 amino acids. Germline CDR1 reads SGHAT; CDR2 reads FQNNGV. Trimming pared 2 bases from V and 3 bases from J, leaving 11 bases between. The CDR3 protein is CASSLHRAYGNTIYF. CDR3 coding DNA: TGTGCCAGCAGCTTACACAGGGCCTATGGAAACACCATATATTTT.

The genes are TRBV5-5 and TRBJ1-2; D ambiguous. The CDR3 totals 11 residues. Trimming cost V 3 bases and J 7 bases, with 7 bases left between them. Germline-derived CDR1 and CDR2 are SGHKS and YYEKEE (reference sequence). CDR3 residues: CASSYLFGYTF. CDR3 bases: TGTGCCAGCAGCTATTTATTTGGCTACACCTTC.

In regard to this clone: Within the sample, other DNA sequences also encode this same CDR3. CDR3 sequence reads: CASSTGAQPQHF. In nucleotides, the CDR3 is TGTGCCAGTAGTACAGGGGCTCAGCCCCAGCATTTT. The chain is built from TRBV19 and TRBJ1-5; D may be TRBD1 (6 bases). This CDR3 region has 12 residues. V lost 4 bases and J 6 bases, leaving 7 bases between the germline ends. CDR1 is LNHDA, CDR2 SQIVND, per germline (reference sequence).

V gene TRBV7-9 combines with J gene TRBJ2-1, with 11 bases matching TRBD1. Trimming took 3 bases from V and 14 from J; bases not matched to a gene: 15. The CDR3 is 16 residues long. In germline, CDR1 is SEHNR, CDR2 FQNEAQ (reference sequence). The CDR3 reads CASSLLNTGTGGSEFF. CDR3 DNA sequence: TGTGCCAGCAGCTTGCTAAATACCGGGACAGGGGGTTCGGAGTTCTTC.

CDR3 in amino acids: CASSPRTSRNTGELFF. In DNA, the CDR3 is TGTGCCAGCAGCCCCCGGACTAGCAGGAACACCGGGGAGCTGTTTTTT. V is TRBV3-1 (or the pseudogene TRBV3-2) and J is TRBJ2-2; the match to TRBD2 covers 8 bases. V shed 4 bases, J shed 1 base, and the junction held 5 bases outside the gene matches. Germline loops: CDR1 LGHDT, CDR2 YNNKEL (reference sequence). This CDR3 comprises 16 residues.

The chain is built from TRBV27 and TRBJ2-1; TRBD2 agrees at 12 bases. From germline, CDR1 is MNHEY and CDR2 SMNVEV (reference sequence). The length of the CDR3 is 16 residues. V lost 3 bases to trimming and J lost 7 bases; unmatched junction nucleotides: 7. CDR3 sequence reads: CASSFLTSGSRNEQFF. In DNA form, the CDR3 reads TGTGCCAGCAGTTTCCTGACTAGCGGGAGCAGGAATGAGCAGTTCTTC.

The V and J genes are TRBV27 and TRBJ2-3; D gene unclear. The germline gives CDR1 MNHEY, CDR2 SMNVEV (reference sequence). V lost 6 bases and J 1 base, leaving 5 bases between the germline ends. This CDR3 is 12 amino acids long. CDR3 sequence (DNA): TGTGCCAGCAGCGAGCGCACAGATACGCAGTATTTT. Translated: CASSERTDTQYF.

The chain couples TRBV12-3 or TRBV12-4 to TRBJ1-2, with D uncertain. The CDR3 runs 12 residues. V lost 3 bases, J lost 5 bases, and 7 bases lay in between. Written as DNA, the CDR3 is TGTGCCAGCAGTTTTCGCTATTATGGCTACACCTTC. Protein product: CASSFRYYGYTF.

This chain links TRBV28 with TRBJ2-7, with D perhaps matching TRBD1 (6 bases). Germline lookup yields CDR1 MDHEN and CDR2 SYDVKM. The CDR3 has 13 amino acids. The ends were cut back, 6 bases at V and 3 bases at J, with 12 bases in the middle. The CDR3, as DNA: TGTGCCAGCAGATCGGGACACAACTACGAGCAGTACTTC. This codes for CASRSGHNYEQYF.

This sequence joins TRBV18 and TRBJ2-3; a possible D gene is TRBD1 (6 bases). The V gene lost 0 bases and the J gene lost 8 bases, with 15 bases spanning the gap. This CDR3 region has 15 residues. Germline assignment: CDR1 KGHSH and CDR2 LQKENI. The CDR3 sequence: CASSPPLGTQGTQYF. CDR3 nucleotide sequence: TGTGCCAGCTCACCACCGTTGGGGACACAGGGTACGCAGTATTTT.

The V call is TRBV4-1, the J call TRBJ2-1; 7 nucleotides agree with TRBD2. The germline gives CDR1 MGHRA, CDR2 YSYEKL. The CDR3 loop spans 16 amino acids. J lost 6 bases, V lost 1 base, and 9 bases had no gene match. This chain's CDR3 is CASSQGLAYGVNEQFF. DNA of the CDR3: TGCGCCAGCAGCCAAGGACTAGCCTACGGGGTCAATGAGCAGTTCTTC.

This rearrangement joins TRBV6-5 to TRBJ1-4; D uncertain. Germline CDR1 MNHEY, CDR2 SVGAGI. Deletions cut 7 bases from V and 2 bases from J, with 14 bases between. The CDR3 has 15 amino acids. This chain's CDR3 is CASNLLGGTNEKLFF. The CDR3 DNA reads as TGTGCCAGCAACCTCCTTGGAGGGACTAATGAAAAACTGTTTTTT.

The chain is built from TRBV7-9 and TRBJ2-5; the D gene is possibly TRBD1 (6 bases). The germline gives CDR1 SEHNR, CDR2 FQNEAQ (reference sequence). The V end lost 5 bases, the J end lost 9 bases, and 22 bases lay between the germline ends. The CDR3 loop spans 15 amino acids. The CDR3, as DNA: TGTGCCAGCAGCAGAAGACAGGCAGGCGTCTCGCCCCAGTACTTC. Its translation: CASSRRQAGVSPQYF. The complete variable domain, with remaining parts taken from reference TRBV7-9 and TRBJ2-5, reads DTGVSQNPRHKITKRGQNVTFRCDPISEHNRLYWYRQTLGQGPEFLTYFQNEAQLEKSRLLSDRFSAERPKGSFSTLEIQRTEQGDSAMYLCASSRRQAGVSPQYFGPGTRLLVL.

The chain joins TRBV11-3 to TRBJ2-2; D perhaps matches TRBD1 (6 bases). This CDR3 region has 14 residues. The V gene lost 5 bases and the J gene lost 2 bases, with 9 bases spanning the gap. The V gene's germline CDR1 is SGHNT and CDR2 YENEEA. CDR3: CASSRGTNTGELFF. CDR3 nucleotides: TGTGCCAGCAGCAGGGGGACAAACACCGGGGAGCTGTTTTTT. Combining the CDR3 with reference TRBV11-3 and TRBJ2-2 gives the whole variable domain EAGVVQSPRYKIIEKKQPVAFWCNPISGHNTLYWYLQNLGQGPELLIRYENEEAVDDSQLPKDRFSAERLKGVDSTLKIQPAELGDSAVYLCASSRGTNTGELFFGEGSRLTVL.

The chain couples TRBV7-2 to TRBJ1-1; maybe TRBD1 (5 bases). CDR3 length equals 13 residues. CDR1 and CDR2 (germline): SGHTA, FQGNSA. V lost 2 bases and J 7 bases, leaving 11 bases between the germline ends. The DNA for the CDR3 is TGTGCCAGCAGCTTAAGCAGGGTAATTGAAGCTTTCTTT. It yields the protein CASSLSRVIEAFF.

V gene TRBV5-6 combines with J gene TRBJ2-1; TRBD2 matches 8 bases. Germline CDR1 and CDR2: SGHDT and YYEEEE. Germline trimming cut 0 bases from V and 0 bases from J; bases unmatched to any gene: 5. CDR3 length equals 17 residues. The CDR3 DNA sequence: TGTGCCAGCAGCTTGGTCCCGGGAGGGCGCTCCTACAATGAGCAGTTCTTC. Amino acid sequence: CASSLVPGGRSYNEQFF.

The chain carries TRBV5-1 and TRBJ2-3, with 7 bases lining up with TRBD2. The CDR3 length is 15 residues. The germline CDR1 and CDR2 sequences are SGHRS and YFSETQ. Trimming at V came to 4 bases and at J to 1 base, leaving 6 bases not matched to a gene. DNA of the CDR3: TGCGCCAGCAGCCGGAGCGGGAAGGGCACAGATACGCAGTATTTT. It translates to CASSRSGKGTDTQYF.

V is TRBV4-1 and J is TRBJ2-4; 8 bases align to TRBD2. The CDR3 runs to 16 residues. V lost 1 base and J lost 7; bases outside the gene matches: 9. Germline assignment: CDR1 MGHRA and CDR2 YSYEKL. CDR3 amino acids: CASSQAPGTRKNIQYF. In DNA form, the CDR3 reads TGCGCCAGCAGCCAAGCTCCCGGGACTAGGAAGAACATTCAGTACTTC.

CDR3 sequence reads: CAWTPRASGRGGGELFF. The CDR3 DNA follows: TGTGCCTGGACCCCACGGGCTAGCGGGAGGGGCGGGGGGGAGCTGTTTTTT. The chain couples TRBV30 to TRBJ2-2, with TRBD2 matching 12 bases. The germline gives CDR1 GTSNPN, CDR2 SVGIG (reference sequence). The V and J ends lost 4 bases and 8 bases, in that order; junction bases with no gene match: 14. This CDR3 has 17 residues.

This chain uses TRBV2 with TRBJ1-1; possibly TRBD1 for D (5 bases). This CDR3 region has 12 residues. Germline values: CDR1 SNHLY, CDR2 FYNNEI. With 6 bases removed from V and 12 bases from J, the gap between germline ends came to 17 bases. The CDR3 sequence: CASSHAAGWTFF. In nucleotides, the CDR3 is TGTGCCAGCAGCCACGCGGCAGGGTGGACTTTCTTT. The full variable domain, rest sourced from reference TRBV2 and TRBJ1-1, is EPEVTQTPSHQVTQMGQEVILRCVPISNHLYFYWYRQILGQKVEFLVSFYNNEISEKSEIFDDQFSVERPDGSNFTLKIRSTKLEDSAMYFCASSHAAGWTFFGQGTRLTVV.

V and J are TRBV27 and TRBJ2-1; 12 nucleotides match TRBD2. Germline assignment: CDR1 MNHEY and CDR2 SMNVEV (reference sequence). The CDR3 runs to 15 residues. The junction had 11 bases not matched to a gene; V was cut back by 7 bases and J by 10 bases. This CDR3 reads CASIRLAGGPSEQFF. The DNA of the CDR3 is TGTGCCAGCATCAGGCTAGCGGGAGGGCCCAGCGAGCAGTTCTTC.

This clone was seen more than once but under ten times. This sequence joins TRBV6-5 and TRBJ1-1; 9 bases agree with TRBD1. The length of the CDR3 is 15 residues. Losses at the gene ends were 2 bases for V and 5 bases for J; bases not matched to a gene: 6. Germline loops: CDR1 MNHEY, CDR2 SVGAGI. The CDR3 protein is CASSYGTGSWTEAFF. For the CDR3, the DNA is TGTGCCAGCAGTTACGGGACAGGGAGTTGGACTGAAGCTTTCTTT.

The chain recombines TRBV5-1 with TRBJ1-2; 8 bases align to TRBD1. Per germline, CDR1 SGHRS and CDR2 YFSETQ. J was trimmed by 4 bases and V by 0 bases; bases with no gene match: 5. CDR3 length: 15 residues. This chain's CDR3 is CASSLEIQGAYGYTF. The CDR3 coding sequence is TGCGCCAGCAGCTTGGAAATTCAGGGGGCCTATGGCTACACCTTC.

The rearrangement links TRBV6-6 to TRBJ1-5; D unresolved. The length of the CDR3 is 14 residues. The V end lost 8 bases, the J end lost 4 bases, and 15 bases lay between the germline ends. The germline CDR1 and CDR2 sequences are MNHNY and SVGAGI (reference sequence). CDR3 residues: CASFPSGRNQPQHF. CDR3 DNA sequence: TGTGCCAGCTTTCCCAGTGGCAGGAATCAGCCCCAGCATTTT.

The chain joins TRBV13 to TRBJ2-3; 11 bases are shared with TRBD2. Germline lookup yields CDR1 PRHDT and CDR2 FYEKMQ (reference sequence). The CDR3 extends over 18 amino acids. V lost 5 bases to trimming and J lost 4 bases; unmatched junction nucleotides: 14. The DNA of the CDR3 is TGTGCCAGCAGCACGGGACTAGCGGAAAAAGGCCCCCCAGATACGCAGTATTTT. Its translation: CASSTGLAEKGPPDTQYF.

The V gene is TRBV6-4, the J gene TRBJ1-2, with 7 bases that match TRBD1. The junction had 6 bases not matched to a gene; V was cut back by 1 base and J by 7 bases. Germline loops: CDR1 MRHNA, CDR2 SNTAGT. This CDR3 contains 14 residues. The CDR3 loop is CASSDLDRRGGYTF. CDR3 coding DNA: TGTGCCAGCAGTGACTTGGACAGGCGAGGTGGCTACACCTTC.